The table lists the clone carrying this TCR beta chain with many counts. The antigen is undetermined. Trimming removed 5 bases at V and 4 bases at J, with 15 bases between. The length of the CDR3 is 15 residues. The data stem from a study of T cell repertoires in cytomegalovirus infection. About the study: Both CMV infection and a matching HLA type were indicated by public TCR beta signatures.

TCRdb re-derived calls from the reads in MiXCR, one entry per CDR3 protein. The table records approximately 280,000 distinct CDR3 sequences, less than 25% of them present only once. The rearrangement links TRBV12-3 or TRBV12-4 to TRBJ2-1; D may be TRBD1 (6 bases). This TCR came from a human donor in good health (CMV status not recorded). Some clones in this sample may be carry-over from other donors' samples. The starting material was cultured PBMCs, obtained from culture after CMV antigen stimulation. The CDR3 protein is CASSLGQPVYNEQFF. The CDR3 coding sequence is TGTGCCAGCAGTCTAGGACAGCCTGTTTACAATGAGCAGTTCTTC.